These 6 T cell receptor beta chains share one sample of origin, sequenced in a study of T cell responses to AZD1222 COVID-19 vaccine (TCRdb year 2021). The receptor library was made with the immunoSEQ multiplex PCR assay. In TCRdb, the immuneACCESS table is reduced to in-frame sequences with V and J assigned. These tables do not hold every clone; where another copy was compared, an unresolved V gene accounts for under half, and the others remain unexplained. Present in this sample are about 27,000 clones, about 92% of which were seen just once. Approximately 8% of the sample is held by the ten biggest clonotypes. According to the study, the label for this sample's time point signals: about 28 days (+/-7) after the second vaccine dose. The specimen comprised peripheral blood, sampled 28 days after the second AZD1222 dose. The receptors shown here come from an adult who received the AZD1222 COVID-19 vaccine.

V usage is TRBV27 and J usage is TRBJ1-5; D gene unclear. The germline CDR1 and CDR2 sequences are MNHEY and SMNVEV (reference sequence). The V and J ends lost 5 bases and 6 bases respectively, with 11 bases between them. CDR3 length equals 13 residues. CDR3 in amino acids: CASSRLVFQPQHF. In nucleotides, the CDR3 is TGTGCCAGCAGTCGTCTTGTTTTTCAGCCCCAGCATTTT.

This chain joins TRBV2 and TRBJ1-1; weak D call: TRBD1 (6 bases). Germline CDR1 SNHLY, CDR2 FYNNEI. Trimming took off 7 bases at V and 4 bases at J, with 19 bases between the two ends. The CDR3 contains 15 residues. The CDR3 here is CASTGGAGRATEAFF. As DNA, the CDR3 is TGTGCCAGCACTGGGGGGGCAGGGCGGGCCACTGAAGCTTTCTTT.

The chain employs TRBV5-4 and TRBJ2-7; 14 nucleotides align to TRBD2. CDR3 length equals 17 residues. V dropped 3 bases and J dropped 2; count of bases not matched to a gene: 7. The V gene's germline CDR1 is SGHNT and CDR2 YYREEE (reference sequence). For the CDR3, the DNA is TGTGCCAGCAGCTCCGGGACTAGCGGGAGCCTAGCCTACGAGCAGTACTTC. Encoded protein: CASSSGTSGSLAYEQYF.

The J gene is TRBJ1-1, the V gene TRBV25-1; TRBD1 matches 8 bases. The CDR3 runs 14 residues. The germline V gene encodes CDR1 MGHDK and CDR2 SYGVNS. V lost 6 bases and J lost 3; bases outside the gene matches: 6. The CDR3 here is CASSRTGWDTEAFF. CDR3 sequence (DNA): TGTGCCAGCAGCCGGACAGGGTGGGACACTGAAGCTTTCTTT.

This sequence joins TRBV19 and TRBJ1-5; 9 bases align to TRBD1. The CDR3 length is 14 residues. From germline, CDR1 is LNHDA and CDR2 SQIVND (reference sequence). J lost 5 bases, V lost 6 bases, and 5 bases had no gene match. The CDR3 bases are TGTGCCAGTAGGATGACAGGGGGTGATCAGCCCCAGCATTTT. The encoded protein is CASRMTGGDQPQHF. The full variable domain, in which reference TRBV19 and TRBJ1-5 provide the parts outside the CDR3, is DGGITQSPKYLFRKEGQNVTLSCEQNLNHDAMYWYRQDPGQGLRLIYYSQIVNDFQKGDIAEGYSVSREKKESFPLTVTSAQKNPTAFYLCASRMTGGDQPQHFGDGTRLSIL.

CDR3 sequence: CASSEGAGGETQYF. In nucleotides, the CDR3 is TGTGCCAGCAGTGAAGGGGCGGGCGGAGAGACCCAGTACTTC. The chain carries TRBV2 and TRBJ2-5; a possible D gene is TRBD2 (5 bases). Trimming took off 1 base at V and 4 bases at J, with 10 bases between the two ends. Germline V gives CDR1 SNHLY, CDR2 FYNNEI. The CDR3 spans 14 residues.